This TCR beta chain emerged from a study of shared clonotypes between healthy human individuals (dated by TCRdb to the early 2020s). For the study in its entirety: The cohort included three men and a couple of women between 18 and 49 years of age. The study deeply sequenced blood TCR repertoires of about 5 healthy adults to estimate repertoire size and the extent of clonotype sharing between individuals. For each donor, CD4 naive and CD4 memory were each given three plates, CD8 naive was given two plates, and CD8 memory was given one plate. Between about 0.9 and 9 billion PBMCs per donor were obtained by leukapheresis. Libraries were prepared and TCR repertoires were sequenced by different laboratories using diverse techniques, in order to increase sequencing depth and limit assay-specific biases. On the study overall, not on this receptor specifically: Pairwise subsampling indicated that sequencing depth was expected to affect the degree of clonotype sharing among donors. Estimated clonotype richness was generally larger for naive than for memory subsets. Only blood was sampled, and tissue TCR repertoires likely differ from those in blood. Across a handful of donors, around 5.4% of naive CD4, roughly 3.4% of naive CD8, roughly 2.2% of memory CD4, and roughly 0.4% of memory CD8 clonotypes were shared. The small number of donors limited the genetic and exposure-history diversity represented. Rarefaction of sorted-subset datasets indicated incomplete sequencing despite the large sequencing depth. Higher generation probabilities were observed for clonotypes shared by all four sorted-subset donors than for non-shared clonotypes.

Healthy HIV-negative adults with no recently reported acute infections or vaccinations were included as donors. Every donor was a Caucasian adult residing in Nashville, Tennessee, USA. CD4+ T cells were enriched through magnetic negative selection, after which naive cells were positively selected on CD45RA and the remaining negative fraction served as the memory subset. Blood was obtained by leukapheresis, after which PBMCs were separated by Ficoll-Histopaque density gradient centrifugation and cryopreserved in liquid nitrogen vapor phase. Analytical flow cytometry was used to check the purity and quantity of every magnetically sorted T cell population. Each sorted fraction had its genomic DNA isolated and then quantified by UV absorbance on a Nanodrop 2000c. This clone was detected once. Its antigen target is currently unknown. No much larger clone is present one base from it, and per-base qualities are unavailable.

TCR CDR3 regions were amplified from genomic DNA by multiplex PCR using the deep immunoSEQ assay. Extracted genomic DNA from each cell subset was distributed evenly across all wells of several immunoSEQ 96-well plates, and each plate was treated as a replicate. Each replicate PCR for sorted subsets received around 210 ng genomic DNA, equal to about 30,000 T cell genomes. The purified libraries were quantified using a Qubit 3.0 fluorometer, sized with a Bioanalyzer 2100, and then quantified again using the KAPA Library Quantification kit. Every immunoSEQ 96-well plate was sequenced on a separate single-read 150-cycle Illumina NextSeq 550 flow cell. In the original analysis: The immunoSEQ output contained only junctional sequences without quality scores, so filtering could not match that applied to full-length reads. Sequences were annotated with PyIR, a Python wrapper for IgBLAST v1.9, and V/J genes and CDR3 were assigned using IMGT germline references. Reads were removed for weak V/J assignments (E-value above 1e-6), missing CDR3, stop codons, out-of-frame junctions, or ambiguous translated residues. V3J clonotypes were defined by identical inferred V gene, J gene, and CDR3 amino acid sequence. Percentage overlap between repertoires was computed as shared unique clonotypes divided by the size of the smaller repertoire. RTK rarefaction, the Chao1 estimator, and Recon v2.1 estimates of unobserved clonotypes were used to assess repertoire richness. For all TCRbeta clonotypes obtained by the gDNA method from several donors, generation probabilities were computed with OLGA. Entries here come from immuneACCESS through TCRdb and include only in-frame sequences with V and J called. Some clones fail to appear in such tables; in the studies checked, an unresolved V gene covers under half of the shortfall, and the cause of the remainder is unknown. V and J calls and clone size are given by that table; D and trimming were obtained from the DNA. This sample has 300,000 to 350,000 clones in its table, and around 79% of those were observed once. Of the sample, around 9.3% is held by the ten largest clones.

Material for sequencing was memory CD4+ T cells sorted from blood. The cell subset or site tag for this specimen amounts to: CD45RA-negative fraction. The sequence was collected from a man aged 25-40 years in good health.

The CDR3 corresponds to CASSLLESTGELFF. The DNA is as follows: TGTGCCAGCAGCTTACTCGAGTCCACCGGGGAGCTGTTTTTT. This receptor chain uses TRBV11-2 and TRBJ2-2; the D gene is unclear. V loses 2 bases, J loses 4 bases, and the germline ends lie 8 bases apart. The CDR3 runs 14 residues from the cysteine to the phenylalanine. Only CDR3 DNA remains: 42 bases, in frame from the first base. According to the germline V gene, CDR1 reads SGHAT and CDR2 reads FQNNGV.